This entry lists 14 T cell receptor beta chains sequenced from one sample in a study of breast tumors, draining lymph nodes, adjacent tissues. TCRdb independently ran MiXCR on the multiplex PCR reads; one entry per CDR3 protein. The table lists 150,000 to 200,000 distinct CDR3 sequences, around 29% of them singletons. Samples came from axillary lymph nodes draining the breast cancer. Sequences were obtained from axillary lymph node tissue. Receptors originate from a female donor with breast cancer. Some clones in this sample may be carry-over from other donors' samples.

V gene TRBV7-2 combines with J gene TRBJ1-2, with TRBD1 identical over 10 bases. The DNA end is more similar to TRBJ2-7, so the J call may be wrong. The CDR3 loop spans 17 amino acids. Looked up from germline, CDR1 is SGHTA and CDR2 is FQGNSA. CDR3 coding DNA: TGTGCCAGCAGCGTACAGAGCTCTGGGACAGGGGTCTACGAGCAGTACTTC. It translates to CASSVQSSGTGVYEQYF.

The chain uses TRBV2 and TRBJ1-4, with 7 bases aligning to TRBD1. The CDR3 runs to 15 residues. The germline V gene encodes CDR1 SNHLY and CDR2 FYNNEI. The V and J ends lost 11 bases and 4 bases, in that order; junction bases with no gene match: 13. The CDR3 region has the DNA TGTGCCTCTCAAGCCGGGACAGTAGGTAATGAAAAACTGTTTTTT. Residues: CASQAGTVGNEKLFF. The full variable domain, its missing parts supplied by reference TRBV2 and TRBJ1-4, is EPEVTQTPSHQVTQMGQEVILRCVPISNHLYFYWYRQILGQKVEFLVSFYNNEISEKSEIFDDQFSVERPDGSNFTLKIRSTKLEDSAMYFCASQAGTVGNEKLFFGSGTQLSVL.

As to this clonotype: A clone one base away is much larger, so this may be a read error. V usage is TRBV13 and J usage is TRBJ2-2, with a tentative D call TRBD1 (6 bases). Trimming left V 1 base short and J 4 bases short, with 13 bases between. Germline CDR1 reads PRHDT; CDR2 reads FYEKMQ (reference sequence). The CDR3 runs to 16 residues. CDR3 sequence (DNA): TGTGCCAGCAGCTTAGTCCCAGGGGAACGCACCGGGGAGCTGTTTTTT. It is translated as CASSLVPGERTGELFF.

Worth noting for this clonotype: An end of the junction differs from the germline gene, which may be a read error. CDR3 region: CASSTAFYTSPLHF. CDR3 sequence (DNA): TGTGCCAGCAGCACCGCCTTCTATACTTCACCCCTCCACTTT. The chain couples TRBV11-2 to TRBJ1-6; unclear D gene. CDR1 is SGHAT and CDR2 is FQNNGV in the germline V gene. There are 14 residues in the CDR3.

Many counts were recorded for this clonotype. The genes are TRBV20-1 and TRBJ2-7, with no clear D. Per the germline V gene, CDR1 is DFQATT and CDR2 is SNEGSKA (reference sequence). The CDR3 sequence is 15 residues long. With 0 bases removed from V and 2 bases from J, the gap between germline ends came to 14 bases. The CDR3 reads CSARDPGRPAYEQYF. Here the CDR3 DNA reads TGCAGTGCTAGAGACCCGGGCAGACCAGCCTACGAGCAGTACTTC.

Notes on this clonotype: A much bigger clone sits one base away, suggesting this may be a read error. J is TRBJ2-7 and V is TRBV6-2 or TRBV6-3; the match to TRBD2 covers 12 bases. V gave up 4 bases and J gave up 9 bases; unmatched junction bases: 7. Looked up from germline, CDR1 is MNHEY and CDR2 is SVGEGT. This CDR3 has 14 amino acids. CDR3 in amino acids: CASSSASGGAVQYF. The CDR3 bases are TGTGCCAGCAGTTCTGCTAGCGGGGGGGCCGTGCAGTACTTC.

This clonotype was detected ten times or more. The chain combines TRBV3-1 with TRBJ2-3; the match to TRBD1 covers 12 bases. The germline CDR1 and CDR2 sequences are LGHDT and YNNKEL (reference sequence). The CDR3 spans 19 residues. The J segment lost 3 bases and the V segment lost 0 bases, leaving 10 bases of the junction unmatched. CDR3: CASSQDPRDRGRVTDTQYF. In nucleotides, the CDR3 is TGTGCCAGCAGCCAAGATCCCAGGGACAGGGGGCGCGTAACAGATACGCAGTATTTT.

The chain couples TRBV10-2 to TRBJ1-2, with 7 bases matching TRBD1. The CDR3 runs to 13 residues. The trim removed 10 bases at V and 7 bases at J, leaving 12 bases unmatched. CDR1 and CDR2 from the germline V gene are WSHSY and SAAADI. This chain's CDR3 is CATQDRTNRGYTF. CDR3 in DNA: TGCGCCACCCAGGACAGGACTAACCGTGGCTACACCTTC.

In its sample, this clonotype was seen many times. The genes are TRBV11-2 and TRBJ2-5; TRBD2 matches at 8 bases. This CDR3 is 16 amino acids long. Germline V gene data show CDR1 as SGHAT and CDR2 as FQNNGV. V shed 5 bases and J 5 bases; nucleotides not matched to a gene: 13. The CDR3 region is CASSKTPAGEGETQYF. The CDR3 DNA reads TGTGCCAGCAGCAAAACCCCAGCGGGAGAGGGGGAGACCCAGTACTTC.

This clonotype was observed at least ten times. The rearrangement uses TRBV5-1 and TRBJ1-2, with TRBD1 matching over 8 bases. Germline CDR1 is SGHRS and CDR2 is YFSETQ. Trimming took 0 bases from V and 7 from J; bases not matched to a gene: 8. This CDR3 region has 15 residues. CDR3 coding DNA: TGCGCCAGCAGCTTGGAAGGACAGGGAATTGGTGGCTACACCTTC. Protein: CASSLEGQGIGGYTF.

This clonotype has ten or more counts. V and J are TRBV13 and TRBJ2-1; D perhaps matches TRBD2 (7 bases). From germline, CDR1 is PRHDT and CDR2 FYEKMQ (reference sequence). This CDR3 has 15 amino acids. V shed 4 bases and J shed 8 bases, with 18 bases lying between them. The CDR3 DNA is TGTGCCAGCAGCTATACTAGGGGGGGGGGAGATGAGCAGTTCTTC. Its translation is CASSYTRGGGDEQFF.

Turning to this clonotype: At one boundary the junction diverges from the germline segment, which might be a read error. J is TRBJ2-2 and V is TRBV12-3 or TRBV12-4; D possibly corresponds to TRBD1 (6 bases). The CDR3 loop spans 14 amino acids. CDR3 region: CASSPQGSTGELLF. The CDR3 DNA reads TGTGCTAGCAGTCCCCAGGGGAGCACCGGGGAGCTGCTTTTT.

This clonotype was seen many times. The rearrangement joins TRBV6-4 to TRBJ2-3, with a possible D match to TRBD2 (6 bases). The V and J ends lost 0 bases and 0 bases respectively, with 10 bases between them. Germline lookup yields CDR1 MRHNA and CDR2 SNTAGT. The CDR3 has 16 amino acids. This chain's CDR3 is CASSDSLAASTDTQYF. The CDR3, as DNA: TGTGCCAGCAGTGACTCCTTAGCGGCTAGCACAGATACGCAGTATTTT.

Points on this clonotype: A much larger clone differs from this one at a single base, so this may be a read error. The chain links TRBV6-5 to TRBJ2-2; the match to TRBD2 covers 13 bases. Germline lookup yields CDR1 MNHEY and CDR2 SVGAGI. This CDR3 comprises 17 residues. The CDR3 protein is CAGSLRTSGSEAGELFF. For the CDR3, the DNA is TGTGCCGGCAGCCTTCGGACTAGCGGGAGTGAAGCCGGGGAGCTGTTTTTT.